This TCR beta chain is drawn from a study of T cell responses to AZD1222 COVID-19 vaccine. Study as a whole: Pooling of second doses given at about 4 or about 12 weeks was done.

Worth noting for this clone: The antigen remains unidentified.

Libraries were prepared by immunoSEQ multiplex PCR; TCRdb keeps only in-frame clonotypes and omits some of them. The sample lists 100,000 to 150,000 clones, around 87% occurring once. Whole-study results and caveats: The donor cohort was predominantly white British with a female majority, and clonal diversity may have been underestimated.

With 6 bases removed from V and 3 bases from J, the gap between germline ends came to 11 bases. This CDR3 region has 13 residues. CDR1 is SGHNT, CDR2 YENEEA, per germline. This sample comprised peripheral blood, obtained on day 0 of AZD1222 vaccination. The TCR comes from an adult in good health. The genes are TRBV11-3 and TRBJ1-2; the D gene is possibly TRBD1 (6 bases). CDR3 residues: CASRGAGDYGYTF. The DNA for the CDR3 is TGTGCCAGCAGAGGGGCAGGGGACTATGGCTACACCTTC.